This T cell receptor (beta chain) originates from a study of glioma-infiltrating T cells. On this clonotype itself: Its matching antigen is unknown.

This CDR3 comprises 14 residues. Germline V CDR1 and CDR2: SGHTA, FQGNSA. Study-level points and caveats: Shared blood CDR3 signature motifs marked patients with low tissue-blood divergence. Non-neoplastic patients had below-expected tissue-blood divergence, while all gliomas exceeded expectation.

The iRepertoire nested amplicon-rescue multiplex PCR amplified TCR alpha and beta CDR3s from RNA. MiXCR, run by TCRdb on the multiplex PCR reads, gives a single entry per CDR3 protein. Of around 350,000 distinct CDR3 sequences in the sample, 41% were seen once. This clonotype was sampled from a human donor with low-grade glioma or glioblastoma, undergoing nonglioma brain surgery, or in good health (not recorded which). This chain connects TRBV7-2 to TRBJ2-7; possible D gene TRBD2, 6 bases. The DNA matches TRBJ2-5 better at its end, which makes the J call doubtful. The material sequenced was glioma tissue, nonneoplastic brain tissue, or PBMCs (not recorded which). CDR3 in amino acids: CASRRTGVIETQYF. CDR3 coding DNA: TGTGCCAGCAGACGAACGGGGGTGATAGAGACCCAGTACTTC.